Listed below are T cell receptor beta chains from one sample, sequenced in a study of PD-1 blockade in mismatch repair-deficient tumors. The table came from immunoSEQ multiplex PCR; TCRdb's copy has only in-frame clones and leaves some out. Of some 100,000 clones listed, 82% are singletons. This specimen was peripheral blood, taken about eight months after starting pembrolizumab. The receptors shown here come from an adult with mismatch repair-deficient cancer. CDR3s include the opening cysteine and the closing phenylalanine or tryptophan. D genes are given only for firm matches. Expanded clones get a size class; other rows say once, few or many, or leave the size out.

D gene: NA
J gene: TRBJ1-3
clone size: NA
V gene: TRBV5-1
CDR3 protein: CASSAKRREAGNTIYF
CDR3 DNA: TGCGCCAGCAGCGCGAAGCGAAGAGAGGCTGGAAACACCATATATTTT

D gene: NA
J gene: TRBJ2-7
clone size: NA
V gene: TRBV21-1
CDR3 protein: CASSKADRGLLHEQYF
CDR3 DNA: TGTGCCAGCAGCAAAGCCGACAGGGGGCTTTTGCACGAGCAGTACTTC

D gene: NA
J gene: TRBJ2-5
clone size: few
V gene: TRBV18
CDR3 protein: CASSPQETQYF
CDR3 DNA: TGTGCCAGCTCACCCCAAGAGACCCAGTACTTC

D gene: NA
J gene: TRBJ2-2
clone size: few
V gene: TRBV11-3
CDR3 protein: CASSLDGRATGELFF
CDR3 DNA: TGTGCCAGCAGCTTGGATGGCAGAGCCACCGGGGAGCTGTTTTTT

D gene: NA
J gene: TRBJ2-3
clone size: NA
V gene: TRBV7-3
CDR3 protein: CASSFNSVDTQYF
CDR3 DNA: TGTGCCAGCAGCTTCAATAGCGTAGATACGCAGTATTTT

D gene: NA
J gene: TRBJ1-1
clone size: few
V gene: TRBV27
CDR3 protein: CASSPTGFGNPAFF
CDR3 DNA: TGTGCCAGCAGTCCGACGGGCTTCGGGAATCCTGCTTTCTTT

D gene: TRBD1
J gene: TRBJ1-5
clone size: NA
V gene: TRBV19
CDR3 protein: CASREGTGVQPQHF
CDR3 DNA: TGTGCCAGTAGGGAGGGGACAGGGGTTCAGCCCCAGCATTTT

D gene: NA
J gene: TRBJ2-7
clone size: NA
V gene: TRBV5-1
CDR3 protein: CASSLALQTKTYEQYF
CDR3 DNA: TGCGCCAGCAGCTTGGCCCTCCAAACGAAGACCTACGAGCAGTACTTC

D gene: NA
J gene: TRBJ2-2
clone size: NA
V gene: TRBV18
CDR3 protein: CASSPPSRAGELFF
CDR3 DNA: TGTGCCAGCTCACCACCGTCCAGGGCCGGGGAGCTGTTTTTT

D gene: NA
J gene: TRBJ2-2
clone size: NA
V gene: TRBV28
CDR3 protein: CASRSRSGVTGELFF
CDR3 DNA: TGTGCCAGCAGATCACGATCCGGGGTAACCGGGGAGCTGTTTTTT

D gene: TRBD2
J gene: TRBJ2-3
clone size: NA
V gene: TRBV5-6
CDR3 protein: CASSSKRGTSGRFSDTQYF
CDR3 DNA: TGTGCCAGCAGCTCGAAGCGAGGGACTAGCGGGAGATTCTCAGATACGCAGTATTTT

D gene: NA
J gene: TRBJ2-7
clone size: NA
V gene: TRBV11-2
CDR3 protein: CASSSRAGSGNHYEQYF
CDR3 DNA: TGTGCCAGCAGCTCCCGGGCAGGATCCGGGAATCATTACGAGCAGTACTTC

D gene: NA
J gene: TRBJ1-2
clone size: once
V gene: TRBV6-1
CDR3 protein: CASSSTGRATF
CDR3 DNA: TGTGCCAGCAGTTCTACCGGGCGGGCCACCTTC

D gene: NA
J gene: TRBJ2-3
clone size: NA
V gene: TRBV7-9
CDR3 protein: CASSLVPGRPDDTQYF
CDR3 DNA: TGTGCCAGCAGCTTAGTCCCGGGGCGACCCGACGATACGCAGTATTTT

D gene: TRBD2
J gene: TRBJ2-2
clone size: NA
V gene: TRBV7-8
CDR3 protein: CASSGGLAEKNTGELFF
CDR3 DNA: TGTGCCAGCAGCGGGGGACTAGCGGAAAAGAACACCGGGGAGCTGTTTTTT

D gene: TRBD2
J gene: TRBJ2-7
clone size: NA
V gene: TRBV5-5
CDR3 protein: CASSLAGLNSYEQYF
CDR3 DNA: TGTGCCAGCAGCCTAGCGGGATTAAACTCCTACGAGCAGTACTTC

D gene: TRBD2
J gene: TRBJ2-1
clone size: NA
V gene: TRBV6-6
CDR3 protein: CASGTPSGSMNEQFF
CDR3 DNA: TGTGCCAGCGGCACCCCGAGCGGGAGCATGAATGAGCAGTTCTTC

D gene: NA
J gene: TRBJ1-5
clone size: NA
V gene: TRBV21-1
CDR3 protein: CASSGGGRGNQPQHF
CDR3 DNA: TGTGCCAGCAGTGGGGGGGGCAGAGGCAATCAGCCCCAGCATTTT

D gene: NA
J gene: TRBJ2-5
clone size: NA
V gene: TRBV4-3
CDR3 protein: CASSQAGDQETQYF
CDR3 DNA: TGCGCCAGCAGCCAAGCAGGGGACCAAGAGACCCAGTACTTC

D gene: TRBD2
J gene: TRBJ2-7
clone size: NA
V gene: TRBV7-2
CDR3 protein: CASTPDGRRYEQYF
CDR3 DNA: TGTGCCAGCACCCCGGACGGGAGGCGCTACGAGCAGTACTTC

D gene: NA
J gene: TRBJ2-2
clone size: NA
V gene: TRBV27
CDR3 protein: CASSHRVTGELFF
CDR3 DNA: TGTGCCAGCAGCCACAGGGTAACCGGGGAGCTGTTTTTT

D gene: NA
J gene: TRBJ2-1
clone size: NA
V gene: TRBV30
CDR3 protein: CAWSQDSLNNEQFF
CDR3 DNA: TGTGCCTGGAGTCAGGACAGCCTTAACAATGAGCAGTTCTTC

D gene: NA
J gene: TRBJ1-5
clone size: NA
V gene: TRBV5-1
CDR3 protein: CASSLGVGGNQPQHF
CDR3 DNA: TGCGCCAGCAGCTTAGGGGTAGGGGGCAATCAGCCCCAGCATTTT

D gene: NA
J gene: TRBJ1-5
clone size: once
V gene: TRBV5-1
CDR3 protein: CASSLEGIGNQPQHF
CDR3 DNA: TGCGCCAGCAGCTTGGAAGGGATAGGCAATCAGCCCCAGCATTTT

D gene: TRBD2
J gene: TRBJ2-1
clone size: NA
V gene: TRBV5-6
CDR3 protein: CASSLATAGRASDEQFF
CDR3 DNA: TGTGCCAGCAGCTTGGCGACTGCGGGGAGGGCCTCCGATGAGCAGTTCTTC

D gene: TRBD1
J gene: TRBJ1-5
clone size: once
V gene: TRBV15
CDR3 protein: CATSRRTGGNQPQHF
CDR3 DNA: TGTGCCACCAGCAGACGGACAGGGGGCAATCAGCCCCAGCATTTT

D gene: TRBD1
J gene: TRBJ1-1
clone size: NA
V gene: TRBV27
CDR3 protein: CASSFDGGGTGAFF
CDR3 DNA: TGTGCCAGCAGTTTCGATGGGGGGGGGACAGGAGCTTTCTTT

D gene: TRBD1
J gene: TRBJ2-3
clone size: once
V gene: TRBV2
CDR3 protein: CASSMTGEDTQYF
CDR3 DNA: TGTGCCAGCAGTATGACAGGGGAAGATACGCAGTATTTT

D gene: NA
J gene: TRBJ2-1
clone size: NA
V gene: TRBV25-1
CDR3 protein: CASSEYGAWENEQFF
CDR3 DNA: TGTGCCAGCAGTGAATATGGGGCCTGGGAAAATGAGCAGTTCTTC

D gene: NA
J gene: TRBJ1-1
clone size: NA
V gene: TRBV14
CDR3 protein: CASSQDLGQFNTEAFF
CDR3 DNA: TGTGCCAGCAGCCAAGATCTGGGCCAGTTCAACACTGAAGCTTTCTTT

D gene: TRBD1
J gene: TRBJ1-1
clone size: NA
V gene: TRBV5-4
CDR3 protein: CASSPDRGRSTEAFF
CDR3 DNA: TGTGCCAGCAGCCCGGACAGGGGGCGGTCGACTGAAGCTTTCTTT

D gene: TRBD1
J gene: TRBJ1-3
clone size: NA
V gene: TRBV18
CDR3 protein: CASSPLTGGLTRGNTIYF
CDR3 DNA: TGTGCCAGCTCACCTCTCACAGGGGGCCTGACCCGTGGAAACACCATATATTTT

D gene: NA
J gene: TRBJ2-5
clone size: once
V gene: TRBV7-9
CDR3 protein: CASSLVIGYQETQYF
CDR3 DNA: TGTGCCAGCAGCCTAGTCATCGGGTACCAAGAGACCCAGTACTTC

D gene: NA
J gene: TRBJ2-1
clone size: NA
V gene: TRBV11-3
CDR3 protein: CASSSGGLGSGYNEQFF
CDR3 DNA: TGTGCCAGCAGCTCCGGCGGTCTGGGTAGCGGCTACAATGAGCAGTTCTTC

D gene: NA
J gene: TRBJ1-3
clone size: once
V gene: TRBV7-9
CDR3 protein: CASSLRGASSGNTIYF
CDR3 DNA: TGTGCCAGCAGCTTGAGGGGGGCGAGCTCTGGAAACACCATATATTTT

D gene: TRBD1
J gene: TRBJ1-4
clone size: NA
V gene: TRBV4-2
CDR3 protein: CASSQERQGGLEKLFF
CDR3 DNA: TGTGCCAGCAGCCAAGAACGACAGGGGGGGCTCGAAAAACTGTTTTTT

D gene: TRBD1
J gene: TRBJ1-1
clone size: NA
V gene: TRBV10-3
CDR3 protein: CAISEFFRGLYTEAFF
CDR3 DNA: TGTGCCATCAGTGAATTTTTCAGGGGGCTGTACACTGAAGCTTTCTTT

D gene: NA
J gene: TRBJ2-1
clone size: NA
V gene: TRBV6-1
CDR3 protein: CASSDQGLGNNEQFF
CDR3 DNA: TGTGCCAGCAGTGATCAGGGATTGGGAAACAATGAGCAGTTCTTC

D gene: TRBD2
J gene: TRBJ2-3
clone size: NA
V gene: TRBV6-6
CDR3 protein: CASSGRREGSDTQYF
CDR3 DNA: TGTGCCAGCAGTGGACGGCGGGAGGGTTCGGATACGCAGTATTTT

D gene: TRBD2
J gene: TRBJ2-3
clone size: NA
V gene: TRBV2
CDR3 protein: CASTSGYTDTQYF
CDR3 DNA: TGTGCCAGCACTAGCGGGTACACAGATACGCAGTATTTT

D gene: NA
J gene: TRBJ1-3
clone size: NA
V gene: TRBV7-2
CDR3 protein: CASSLVPAGVGNTIYF
CDR3 DNA: TGTGCCAGCAGCTTAGTTCCGGCAGGGGTTGGAAACACCATATATTTT

D gene: NA
J gene: TRBJ1-1
clone size: few
V gene: TRBV30
CDR3 protein: CAWSLIGAQKAFF
CDR3 DNA: TGTGCCTGGAGTCTCATAGGGGCTCAAAAAGCTTTCTTT

D gene: TRBD2
J gene: TRBJ2-3
clone size: NA
V gene: TRBV7-9
CDR3 protein: CASSLTSGETDTQYF
CDR3 DNA: TGTGCCAGCAGCTTGACTAGCGGAGAGACAGATACGCAGTATTTT

D gene: NA
J gene: TRBJ1-4
clone size: NA
V gene: TRBV7-2
CDR3 protein: CASSPFGGTNEKLFF
CDR3 DNA: TGTGCCAGCAGCCCCTTCGGGGGAACTAATGAAAAACTGTTTTTT

D gene: NA
J gene: TRBJ1-4
clone size: NA
V gene: TRBV29-1
CDR3 protein: CSGRGGGYEKLFF
CDR3 DNA: TGCAGCGGTCGGGGGGGAGGATATGAAAAACTGTTTTTT

D gene: NA
J gene: TRBJ1-6
clone size: NA
V gene: TRBV5-1
CDR3 protein: CASSLANFNSPLHF
CDR3 DNA: TGCGCCAGCAGCTTGGCTAACTTTAATTCACCCCTCCACTTT

D gene: TRBD1
J gene: TRBJ1-2
clone size: NA
V gene: TRBV19
CDR3 protein: CASSIPGQGNYGYTF
CDR3 DNA: TGTGCCAGTAGTATTCCGGGACAGGGTAACTATGGCTACACCTTC

D gene: NA
J gene: TRBJ2-7
clone size: NA
V gene: TRBV5-6
CDR3 protein: CASSLMASGVYEQYF
CDR3 DNA: TGTGCCAGCAGCTTGATGGCAAGCGGAGTTTACGAGCAGTACTTC

D gene: NA
J gene: TRBJ2-3
clone size: NA
V gene: TRBV7-9
CDR3 protein: CASSPRVGTDTQYF
CDR3 DNA: TGTGCCAGCAGCCCTAGAGTTGGGACAGATACGCAGTATTTT

D gene: TRBD2
J gene: TRBJ2-5
clone size: NA
V gene: TRBV5-1
CDR3 protein: CASSSLAGGELETQYF
CDR3 DNA: TGCGCCAGCAGCTCACTAGCGGGAGGCGAACTGGAGACCCAGTACTTC

D gene: NA
J gene: TRBJ2-7
clone size: NA
V gene: TRBV11-3
CDR3 protein: CASSFPWVDEQYF
CDR3 DNA: TGTGCCAGCAGCTTCCCCTGGGTGGACGAGCAGTACTTC

D gene: NA
J gene: TRBJ1-2
clone size: NA
V gene: TRBV4-2
CDR3 protein: CASSPGLGQGRGYTF
CDR3 DNA: TGTGCCAGCAGCCCTGGCCTAGGGCAGGGACGTGGCTACACCTTC